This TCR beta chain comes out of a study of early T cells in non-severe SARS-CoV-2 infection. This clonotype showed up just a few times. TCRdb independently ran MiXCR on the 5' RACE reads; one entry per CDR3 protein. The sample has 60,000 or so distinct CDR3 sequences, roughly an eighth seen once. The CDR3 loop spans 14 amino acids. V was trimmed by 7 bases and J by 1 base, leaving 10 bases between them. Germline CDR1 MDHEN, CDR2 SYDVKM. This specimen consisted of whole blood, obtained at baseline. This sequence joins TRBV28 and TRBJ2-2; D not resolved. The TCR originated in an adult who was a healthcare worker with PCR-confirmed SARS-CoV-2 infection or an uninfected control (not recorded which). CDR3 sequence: CASNPNRNTGELFF. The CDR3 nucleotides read TGTGCCAGCAACCCTAACAGGAACACCGGGGAGCTGTTTTTT. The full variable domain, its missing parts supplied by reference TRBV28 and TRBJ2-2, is DVKVTQSSRYLVKRTGEKVFLECVQDMDHENMFWYRQDPGLGLRLIYFSYDVKMKEKGDIPEGYSVSREKKERFSLILESASTNQTSMYLCASNPNRNTGELFFGEGSRLTVL.